This T cell receptor beta chain was found in a study of shared clonotypes between healthy human individuals. Whole-study context: A couple of women and a few men aged 18 to 49 served as donors.

This clone was observed a few times. Antigen unknown. Germline CDR1 is ENHRY and CDR2 is SYGVKD. The V end was cut by 11 bases, the J end by 6 bases, with 13 bases between. The CDR3 spans 12 residues. The method was immunoSEQ multiplex PCR; TCRdb's version includes in-frame clones alone and lacks a portion of them. The table lists 1 million to 1.3 million clones, 75% to 85% of them singletons. General observations from the study: Though the depth was large, rarefaction showed that sorted-subset sequencing was incomplete.

Specimen: memory CD4+ T cells from PBMCs. Subset denoted: CD45RA-negative fraction. V gene TRBV10-3 combines with J gene TRBJ2-2; a weak D match, TRBD2 (6 bases). The sequence derives from a young man in good health. Some clones in this sample may be carry-over from other donors' samples. CDR3 sequence (DNA): TGTGCCTCCGGAGGGGTCCCCGGGGAGCTGTTTTTT. This codes for CASGGVPGELFF.